These 14 T cell receptor beta chains share one sample of origin, sequenced in a study of cytomegalovirus exposure and HLA in healthy donors. 13 Jbeta primers and 60 Vbeta primers were used for the PCR. The table came from immunoSEQ multiplex PCR; TCRdb's copy has only in-frame clones and leaves some out. The sample carries about 100,000 clones, around 74% recorded once. The sequencing sample was made of PBMCs. These TCRs come from a middle-aged man in good health and CMV-seropositive.

The genes are TRBV6-8 and TRBJ2-2; 10 bases line up with TRBD2. Germline assignment: CDR1 MNHGY and CDR2 SAAAGT. With V trimmed by 6 bases and J by 0 bases, 4 bases remained unmatched. The CDR3 loop spans 16 amino acids. CDR3 bases: TGTGCCAGCAGACCGGGACTAGCGTCGAACACCGGGGAGCTGTTTTTT. Amino acid sequence: CASRPGLASNTGELFF.

The genes are TRBV27 and TRBJ1-5; TRBD1 matches 12 bases. Unmatched junction bases numbered 10, after V lost 5 bases and J lost 5 bases. Germline CDR1 MNHEY, CDR2 SMNVEV (reference sequence). The CDR3 sequence is 17 residues long. The CDR3 loop reads CASSPQFGTGGDQPQHF. The CDR3 DNA reads TGTGCCAGCAGTCCTCAATTCGGGACAGGGGGCGATCAGCCCCAGCATTTT.

This CDR3 is CASSVLGQPLHF. The CDR3 bases are TGTGCCAGCAGCGTCCTGGGACAGCCCCTCCACTTT. V and J are TRBV9 and TRBJ1-6; TRBD1 matches at 7 bases. The CDR3 contains 12 residues. J was trimmed by 13 bases and V by 2 bases; bases with no gene match: 3. CDR1 is SGDLS and CDR2 is YYNGEE in the germline V gene.

Points on this clone: Sequence at one end of the junction differs from germline and may be a read error. The gene calls are TRBV15 and TRBJ2-7; 10 nucleotides agree with TRBD1. Per germline, CDR1 LNHNV and CDR2 YYDKDF (reference sequence). The CDR3 covers 15 residues. DNA for the CDR3: TGTACCACCAGCAGAGGAAGACAGGGGGCAGGCGAGCAGTACTTC. Protein sequence: CTTSRGRQGAGEQYF. Complete variable domain (other parts from reference TRBV15 and TRBJ2-7): DAMVIQNPRYQVTQFGKPVTLSCSQTLNHNVMYWYQQKSSQAPKLLFHYYDKDFNNEADTPDNFQSRRPNTSFCFLDIRSPGLGDTAMYLCTTSRGRQGAGEQYFGPGTRLTVT.

The V call is TRBV5-4, the J call TRBJ2-5; 7 nucleotides align to TRBD2. The J call may not be correct, given that the DNA end is closer to TRBJ2-7. The germline CDR1 and CDR2 sequences are SGHNT and YYREEE (reference sequence). The CDR3 runs 15 residues. The CDR3 DNA reads TGTGCCAGCAGCCTCCCTAGCGGACCCCTCCACGAGCAGTACTTC. Translated: CASSLPSGPLHEQYF.

The chain combines TRBV15 with TRBJ2-5; no firm D call. The ends were cut back, 5 bases at V and 5 bases at J, with 6 bases in the middle. The CDR3 has 11 residues. CDR1 is LNHNV and CDR2 is YYDKDF in the germline V gene (reference sequence). The DNA for the CDR3 is TGTGCCACCAGCCGCAGGGAGACCCAGTACTTC. As protein: CATSRRETQYF.

The chain recombines TRBV7-3 with TRBJ2-2, with D possibly matching TRBD1 (5 bases). Germline-derived CDR1 and CDR2 are SGHTA and FQGTGA. V lost 1 base and J 4 bases, leaving 13 bases between the germline ends. The CDR3 totals 16 residues. The CDR3 spells CASSLKLGPSTGELFF. The CDR3 DNA follows: TGTGCCAGCAGCTTAAAATTGGGGCCAAGCACCGGGGAGCTGTTTTTT.

This chain joins TRBV7-9 and TRBJ1-1; D remains unclear. This CDR3 has 14 residues. Trimming stripped 5 bases from V and 3 bases from J, with 13 bases between. Germline lookup yields CDR1 SEHNR and CDR2 FQNEAQ (reference sequence). The CDR3 sequence: CASSPAGRHTEAFF. The CDR3 DNA reads TGTGCCAGCAGCCCGGCGGGGAGGCACACTGAAGCTTTCTTT.

The chain carries TRBV19 and TRBJ2-7; TRBD1 aligns across 10 bases. The junction had 7 bases not matched to a gene; V was cut back by 5 bases and J by 6 bases. This CDR3 has 14 amino acids. CDR1 and CDR2 from the germline V gene are LNHDA and SQIVND (reference sequence). This chain's CDR3 is CASSPGQGKGEQYF. The CDR3 nucleotides are TGTGCCAGTAGTCCGGGACAGGGGAAGGGCGAGCAGTACTTC.

V gene TRBV27 combines with J gene TRBJ2-1, with 11 positions matching TRBD2. Germline CDR1 reads MNHEY; CDR2 reads SMNVEV (reference sequence). The CDR3 has 17 amino acids. V lost 4 bases to trimming and J lost 6 bases; unmatched junction nucleotides: 11. CDR3: CASSSRLAGFTSNEQFF. Here the CDR3 DNA reads TGTGCCAGCAGTTCAAGACTAGCGGGATTCACCTCCAATGAGCAGTTCTTC.

This chain uses TRBV5-6 with TRBJ1-1; unclear D gene. Germline-derived CDR1 and CDR2 are SGHDT and YYEEEE. Trimming cost V 3 bases and J 1 base, with 4 bases left between them. This CDR3 is built from 12 residues. The CDR3 bases are TGTGCCAGCAGCTGGCAGAACACTGAAGCTTTCTTT. Its protein is CASSWQNTEAFF.

As for this clone: One end of the junction is discordant with germline, which a read error may explain. CDR3 amino acids: CATGGGDGYTF. The DNA for the CDR3 is TGCGCGACTGGGGGGGGCGATGGCTACACCTTC. The chain employs TRBV6-5 and TRBJ1-2, with a weak D call TRBD1 (6 bases). Per the germline V gene, CDR1 is MNHEY and CDR2 is SVGAGI. This CDR3 is built from 11 residues.

The rearrangement links TRBV21-1 to TRBJ2-5; TRBD2, the table's D call, lacks a check against the DNA. TRBV21-1 is a listed pseudogene. The CDR3 is 16 amino acids. CDR3 region: CASSKAVGAWQETQYF. DNA for the CDR3: TGTGCCAGCAGCAAAGCGGTAGGAGCTTGGCAAGAGACCCAGTACTTC.

The V call is TRBV5-1, the J call TRBJ2-5; 9 bases are shared with TRBD2. Germline assignment: CDR1 SGHRS and CDR2 YFSETQ. The CDR3 has 15 residues. Germline trimming cut 0 bases from V and 7 bases from J; bases unmatched to any gene: 7. The CDR3 protein is CASSLARASGATQYF. CDR3 nucleotides: TGCGCCAGCAGCTTGGCCAGGGCTAGCGGGGCGACCCAGTACTTC. The complete variable domain, with remaining parts taken from reference TRBV5-1 and TRBJ2-5, reads KAGVTQTPRYLIKTRGQQVTLSCSPISGHRSVSWYQQTPGQGLQFLFEYFSETQRNKGNFPGRFSGRQFSNSRSEMNVSTLELGDSALYLCASSLARASGATQYFGPGTRLLVL.